The present T cell receptor beta chain was sequenced within a study of blood T cell repertoires in COVID-19. Study information: Both acute and convalescent COVID-19 samples were obtained from the United States, Italy and Spain.

In germline, CDR1 is MNHNS, CDR2 SASEGT. V lost 3 bases and J lost 5, with 16 bases in between. This CDR3 is 15 amino acids long. As processed by the authors: For nucleated cells, counts were estimated from reference gene primer amplification. Libraries were prepared by immunoSEQ multiplex PCR; TCRdb keeps only in-frame clonotypes and omits some of them. From that table come the V and J calls and clone size; the DNA was used to work out D and trimming. The table records over 85,000 clones, less than 95% of them present only once. The rearrangement joins TRBV6-1 to TRBJ2-5; a weak D match, TRBD2 (5 bases). The sample comprised peripheral blood. The receptor was derived from a human donor with active COVID-19. The donor label of this sample is uncertain. CDR3 amino acids: CASSEQDFPGETQYF. The CDR3 DNA follows: TGTGCCAGCAGTGAGCAGGACTTTCCCGGTGAGACCCAGTACTTC.